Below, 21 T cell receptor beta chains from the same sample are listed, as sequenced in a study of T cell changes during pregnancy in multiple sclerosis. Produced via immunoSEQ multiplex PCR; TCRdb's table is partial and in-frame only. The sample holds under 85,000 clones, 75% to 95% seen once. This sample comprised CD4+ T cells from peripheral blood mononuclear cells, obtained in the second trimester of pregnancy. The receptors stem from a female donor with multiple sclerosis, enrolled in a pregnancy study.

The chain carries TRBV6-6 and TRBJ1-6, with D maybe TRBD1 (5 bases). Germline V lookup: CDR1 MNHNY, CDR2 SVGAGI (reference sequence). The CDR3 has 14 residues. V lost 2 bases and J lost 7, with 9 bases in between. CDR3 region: CASSYARVNSPLHF. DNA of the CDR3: TGTGCCAGCAGTTACGCCAGGGTAAATTCACCCCTCCACTTT.

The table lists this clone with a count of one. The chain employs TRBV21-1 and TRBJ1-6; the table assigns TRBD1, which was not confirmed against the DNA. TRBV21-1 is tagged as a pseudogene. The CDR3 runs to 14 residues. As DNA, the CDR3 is TGTGCCAGCACCGTGACAGGGTGGTGTTCACCCCTCCACTTT. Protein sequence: CASTVTGWCSPLHF.

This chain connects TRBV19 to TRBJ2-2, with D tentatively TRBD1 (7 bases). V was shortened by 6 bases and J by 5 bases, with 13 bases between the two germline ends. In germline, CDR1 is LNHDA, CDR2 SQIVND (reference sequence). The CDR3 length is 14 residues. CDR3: CASRLTGRTGELFF. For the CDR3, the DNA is TGTGCCAGTAGGCTGACAGGGAGGACCGGGGAGCTGTTTTTT.

The CDR3 region has the DNA TGTGCCAGCAGCCTCGGGGGGTTGAACACCGGGGAGCTGTTTTTT. Encoded protein: CASSLGGLNTGELFF. This rearrangement joins TRBV5-6 to TRBJ2-2, with TRBD2 identical over 7 bases. This CDR3 contains 15 residues. V dropped 4 bases and J dropped 1; count of bases not matched to a gene: 4. CDR1 and CDR2 from the germline V gene are SGHDT and YYEEEE.

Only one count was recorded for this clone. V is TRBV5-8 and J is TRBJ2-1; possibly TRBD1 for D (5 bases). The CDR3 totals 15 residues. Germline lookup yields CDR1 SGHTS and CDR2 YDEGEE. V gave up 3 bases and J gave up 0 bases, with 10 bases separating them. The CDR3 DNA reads TGTGCCAGCAGCTCAGGGTCGAGCTCCTACAATGAGCAGTTCTTC. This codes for CASSSGSSSYNEQFF.

CDR3 coding DNA: TGTGCCAGTAGTCTCTCCTCACTAGCGGGGTCCACAGATACGCAGTATTTT. It specifies CASSLSSLAGSTDTQYF. The chain employs TRBV19 and TRBJ2-3; 10 bases match TRBD2. The CDR3 runs to 17 residues. The V gene's germline CDR1 is LNHDA and CDR2 SQIVND (reference sequence). With V trimmed by 5 bases and J by 2 bases, 10 bases remained unmatched.

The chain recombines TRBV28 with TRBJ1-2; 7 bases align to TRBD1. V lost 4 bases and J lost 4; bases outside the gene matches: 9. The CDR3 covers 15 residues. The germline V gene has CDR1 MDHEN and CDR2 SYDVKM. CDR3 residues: CASSSPPDRTYGYTF. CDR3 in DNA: TGTGCCAGCAGTTCCCCTCCGGACAGGACCTATGGCTACACCTTC.

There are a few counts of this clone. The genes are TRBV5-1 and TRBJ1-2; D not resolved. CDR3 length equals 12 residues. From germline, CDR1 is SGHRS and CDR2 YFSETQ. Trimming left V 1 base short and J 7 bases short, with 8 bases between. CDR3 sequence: CASSLTAGGYTF. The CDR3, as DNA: TGCGCCAGCAGCTTGACGGCGGGTGGCTACACCTTC.

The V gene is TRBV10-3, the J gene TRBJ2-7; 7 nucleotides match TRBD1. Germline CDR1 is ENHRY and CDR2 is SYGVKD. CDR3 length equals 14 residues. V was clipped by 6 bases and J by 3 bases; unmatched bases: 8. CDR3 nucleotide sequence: TGTGCCATCAGCGCTCGGGACAGCGTCTACGAGCAGTACTTC. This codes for CAISARDSVYEQYF.

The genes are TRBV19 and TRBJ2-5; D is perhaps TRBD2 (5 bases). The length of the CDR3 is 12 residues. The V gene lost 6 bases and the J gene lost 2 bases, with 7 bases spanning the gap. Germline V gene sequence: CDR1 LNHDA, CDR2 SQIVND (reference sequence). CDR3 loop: CASSPGQETQYF. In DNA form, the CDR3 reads TGTGCCAGTAGCCCGGGACAAGAGACCCAGTACTTC.

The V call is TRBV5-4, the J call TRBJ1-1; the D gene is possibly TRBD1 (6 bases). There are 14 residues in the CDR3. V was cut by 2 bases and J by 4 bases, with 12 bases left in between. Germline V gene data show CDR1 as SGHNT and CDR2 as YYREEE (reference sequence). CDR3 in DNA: TGTGCCAGCAGCTTTCCTACAGGGAGCACTGAAGCTTTCTTT. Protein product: CASSFPTGSTEAFF.

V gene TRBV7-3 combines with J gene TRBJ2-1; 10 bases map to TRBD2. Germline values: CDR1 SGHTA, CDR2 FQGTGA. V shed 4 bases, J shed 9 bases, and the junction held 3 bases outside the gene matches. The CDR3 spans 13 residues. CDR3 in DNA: TGTGCCAGCAGCTCCACTAGCGGGGCTGAGCAGTTCTTC. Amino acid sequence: CASSSTSGAEQFF.

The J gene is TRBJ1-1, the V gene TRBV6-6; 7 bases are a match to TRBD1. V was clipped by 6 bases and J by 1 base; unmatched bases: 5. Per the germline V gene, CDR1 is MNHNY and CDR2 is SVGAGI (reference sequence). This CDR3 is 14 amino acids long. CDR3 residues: CASSNYRGNTEAFF. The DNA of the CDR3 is TGTGCCAGCAGCAATTACAGGGGGAACACTGAAGCTTTCTTT.

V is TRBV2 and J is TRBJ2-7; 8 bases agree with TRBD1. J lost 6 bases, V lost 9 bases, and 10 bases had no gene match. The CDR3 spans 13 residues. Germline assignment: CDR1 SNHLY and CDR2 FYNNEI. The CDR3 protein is CASKGQAIGEQYF. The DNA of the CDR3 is TGTGCCAGTAAGGGACAGGCAATTGGCGAGCAGTACTTC.

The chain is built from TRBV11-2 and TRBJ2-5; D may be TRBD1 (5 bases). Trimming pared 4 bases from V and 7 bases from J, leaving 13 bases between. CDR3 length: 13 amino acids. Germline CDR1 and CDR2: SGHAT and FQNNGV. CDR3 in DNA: TGTGCCAGCAGCTCTCTTACTACAGGGACCCAGTACTTC. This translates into CASSSLTTGTQYF.

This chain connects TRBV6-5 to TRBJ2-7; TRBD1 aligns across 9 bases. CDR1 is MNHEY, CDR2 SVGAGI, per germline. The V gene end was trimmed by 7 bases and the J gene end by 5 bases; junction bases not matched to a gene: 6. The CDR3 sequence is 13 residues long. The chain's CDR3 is CASTSGTGNEQYF. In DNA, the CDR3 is TGTGCCAGCACCTCCGGGACAGGGAACGAGCAGTACTTC.

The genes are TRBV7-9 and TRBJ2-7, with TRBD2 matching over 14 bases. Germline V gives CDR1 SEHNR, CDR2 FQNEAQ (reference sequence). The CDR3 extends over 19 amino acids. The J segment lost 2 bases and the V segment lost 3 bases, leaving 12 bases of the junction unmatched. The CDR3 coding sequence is TGTGCCAGCAGCTTTGGTTTAGGGACTAGCGGGAGTTTGGCCTACGAGCAGTACTTC. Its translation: CASSFGLGTSGSLAYEQYF. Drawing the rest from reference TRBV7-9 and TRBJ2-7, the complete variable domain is DTGVSQNPRHKITKRGQNVTFRCDPISEHNRLYWYRQTLGQGPEFLTYFQNEAQLEKSRLLSDRFSAERPKGSFSTLEIQRTEQGDSAMYLCASSFGLGTSGSLAYEQYFGPGTRLTVT.

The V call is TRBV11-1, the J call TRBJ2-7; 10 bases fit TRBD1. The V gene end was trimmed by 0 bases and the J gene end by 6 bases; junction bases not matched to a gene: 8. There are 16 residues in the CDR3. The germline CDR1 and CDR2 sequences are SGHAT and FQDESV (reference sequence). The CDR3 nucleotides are TGTGCCAGCAGCTTAGCGGGCCGGGACAGGGGAGGCGAGCAGTACTTC. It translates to CASSLAGRDRGGEQYF.

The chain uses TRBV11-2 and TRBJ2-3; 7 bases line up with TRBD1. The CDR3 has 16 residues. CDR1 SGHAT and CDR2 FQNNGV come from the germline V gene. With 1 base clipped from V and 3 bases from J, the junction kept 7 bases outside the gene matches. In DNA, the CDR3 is TGTGCCAGCAGCTTAGTGGGGGACAGTGGAACAGATACGCAGTATTTT. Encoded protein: CASSLVGDSGTDTQYF.

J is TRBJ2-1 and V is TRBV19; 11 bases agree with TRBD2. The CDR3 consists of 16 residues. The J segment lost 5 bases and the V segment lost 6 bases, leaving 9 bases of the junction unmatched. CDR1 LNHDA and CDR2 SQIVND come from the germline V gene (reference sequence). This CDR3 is CASRRESSGGNNEQFF. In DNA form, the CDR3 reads TGTGCCAGTAGGAGGGAATCTAGCGGGGGGAACAATGAGCAGTTCTTC.

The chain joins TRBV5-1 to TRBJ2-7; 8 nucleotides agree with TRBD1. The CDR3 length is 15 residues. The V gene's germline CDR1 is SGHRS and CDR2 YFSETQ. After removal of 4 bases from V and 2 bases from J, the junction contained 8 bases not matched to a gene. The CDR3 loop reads CASSATGVMTYEQYF. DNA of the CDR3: TGCGCCAGCAGCGCGACAGGGGTGATGACCTACGAGCAGTACTTC.